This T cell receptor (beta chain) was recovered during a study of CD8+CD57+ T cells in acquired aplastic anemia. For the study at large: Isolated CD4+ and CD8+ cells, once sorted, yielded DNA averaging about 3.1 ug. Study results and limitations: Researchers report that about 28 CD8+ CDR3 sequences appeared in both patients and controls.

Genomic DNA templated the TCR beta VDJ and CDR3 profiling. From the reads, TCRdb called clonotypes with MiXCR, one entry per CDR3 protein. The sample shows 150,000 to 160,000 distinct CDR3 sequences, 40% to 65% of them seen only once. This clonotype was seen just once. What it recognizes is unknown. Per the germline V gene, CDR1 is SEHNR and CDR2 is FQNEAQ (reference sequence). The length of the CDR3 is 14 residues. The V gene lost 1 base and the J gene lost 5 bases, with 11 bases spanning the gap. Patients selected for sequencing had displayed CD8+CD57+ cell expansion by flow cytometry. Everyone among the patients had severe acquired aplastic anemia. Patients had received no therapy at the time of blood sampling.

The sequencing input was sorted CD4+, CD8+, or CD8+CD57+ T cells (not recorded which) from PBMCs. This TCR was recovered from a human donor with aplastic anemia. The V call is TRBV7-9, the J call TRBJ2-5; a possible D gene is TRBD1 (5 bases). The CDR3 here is CASSLGQQGETQYF. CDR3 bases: TGTGCCAGCAGCTTAGGACAGCAGGGTGAGACCCAGTACTTC.